This T cell receptor (beta chain) stems from a study of blood T cell repertoires in COVID-19. Looking at the study overall: Acute and convalescent COVID-19 samples came from the United States, Italy and Spain.

Trimming left V 5 bases short and J 1 base short, with 11 bases between. Germline V gives CDR1 SGHTA, CDR2 FQGNSA. The CDR3 has 14 residues. Across about 22 US areas, participants ranged in age from 18 to 89 years. Recovery meant two consecutive negative NP/OP PCR tests, professional clearance, or resolved symptoms. TCRdb's table, derived via immunoSEQ multiplex PCR, lists solely in-frame clones and lacks some. The sample lists hundreds of thousands of clones; roughly nine tenths were seen once. The chain is built from TRBV7-2 and TRBJ1-1, with D possibly TRBD1 on 5 matching bases. The TCR sequence derives from a man between 18 and 35 years old who had recovered from COVID-19. Sequenced material: PBMCs or T cells enriched from blood (not recorded which). The CDR3 loop is CASSAKTENTEAFF. The CDR3 DNA reads as TGTGCCAGCAGCGCCAAGACAGAGAACACTGAAGCTTTCTTT.